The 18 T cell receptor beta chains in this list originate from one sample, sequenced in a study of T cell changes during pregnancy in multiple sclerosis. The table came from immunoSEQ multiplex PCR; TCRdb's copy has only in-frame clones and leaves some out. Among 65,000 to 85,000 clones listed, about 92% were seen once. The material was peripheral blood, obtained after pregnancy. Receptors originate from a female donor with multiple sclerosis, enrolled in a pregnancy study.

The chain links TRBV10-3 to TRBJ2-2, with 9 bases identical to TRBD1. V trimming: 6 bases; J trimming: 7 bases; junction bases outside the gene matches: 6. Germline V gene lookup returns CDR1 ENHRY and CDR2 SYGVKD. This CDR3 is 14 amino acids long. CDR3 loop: CAIRRDREGGELFF. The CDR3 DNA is TGTGCCATCAGGAGGGACAGGGAAGGCGGGGAGCTGTTTTTT.

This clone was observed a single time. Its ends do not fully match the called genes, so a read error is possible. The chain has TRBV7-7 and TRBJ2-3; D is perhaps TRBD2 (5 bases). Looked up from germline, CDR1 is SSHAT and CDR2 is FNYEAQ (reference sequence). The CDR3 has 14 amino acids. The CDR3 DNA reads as TGTGCTAGCAGCTTAAGTGGGAGCGCAGATACGCAGTATTTT. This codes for CASSLSGSADTQYF. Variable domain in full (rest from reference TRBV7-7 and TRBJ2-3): GAGVSQSPRYKVTKRGQDVTLRCDPISSHATLYWYQQALGQGPEFLTYFNYEAQPDKSGLPSDRFSAERPEGSISTLTIQRTEQRDSAMYRCASSLSGSADTQYFGPGTRLTVL.

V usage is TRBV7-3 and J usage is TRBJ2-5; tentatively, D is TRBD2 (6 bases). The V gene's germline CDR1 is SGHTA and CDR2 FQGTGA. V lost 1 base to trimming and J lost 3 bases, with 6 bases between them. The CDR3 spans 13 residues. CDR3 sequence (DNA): TGTGCCAGCAGCTTAAGGGGGGAAGAGACCCAGTACTTC. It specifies CASSLRGEETQYF.

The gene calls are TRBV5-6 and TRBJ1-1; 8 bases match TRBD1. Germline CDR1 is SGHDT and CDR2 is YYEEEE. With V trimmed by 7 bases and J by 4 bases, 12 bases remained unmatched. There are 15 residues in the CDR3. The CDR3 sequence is CASQQGVLRGTEAFF. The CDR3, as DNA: TGTGCCAGCCAACAGGGGGTGTTGAGAGGCACTGAAGCTTTCTTT.

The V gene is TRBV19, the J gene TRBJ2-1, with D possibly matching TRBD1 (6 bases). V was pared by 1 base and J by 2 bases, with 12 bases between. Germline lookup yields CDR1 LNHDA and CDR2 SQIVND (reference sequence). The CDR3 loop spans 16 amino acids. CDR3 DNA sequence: TGTGCCAGTAGTATAGTTTCCGGACAGACCTACAATGAGCAGTTCTTC. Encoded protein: CASSIVSGQTYNEQFF.

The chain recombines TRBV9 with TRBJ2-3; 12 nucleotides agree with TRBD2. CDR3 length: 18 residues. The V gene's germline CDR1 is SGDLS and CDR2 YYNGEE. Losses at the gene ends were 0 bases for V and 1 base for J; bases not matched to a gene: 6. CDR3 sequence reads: CASSVGTSGTLRTDTQYF. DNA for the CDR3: TGTGCCAGCAGCGTAGGGACTAGCGGGACCCTTCGCACAGATACGCAGTATTTT. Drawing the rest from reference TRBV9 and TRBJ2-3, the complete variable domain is DSGVTQTPKHLITATGQRVTLRCSPRSGDLSVYWYQQSLDQGLQFLIQYYNGEERAKGNILERFSAQQFPDLHSELNLSSLELGDSALYFCASSVGTSGTLRTDTQYFGPGTRLTVL.

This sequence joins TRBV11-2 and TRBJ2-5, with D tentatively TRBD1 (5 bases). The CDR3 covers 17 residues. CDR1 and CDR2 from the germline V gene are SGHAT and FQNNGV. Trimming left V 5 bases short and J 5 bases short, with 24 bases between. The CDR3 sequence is CASSRYPASQGKETQYF. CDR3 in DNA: TGTGCCAGCAGCCGGTACCCCGCTTCGCAGGGAAAGGAGACCCAGTACTTC. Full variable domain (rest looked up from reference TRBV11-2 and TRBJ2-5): EAGVAQSPRYKIIEKRQSVAFWCNPISGHATLYWYQQILGQGPKLLIQFQNNGVVDDSQLPKDRFSAERLKGVDSTLKIQPAKLEDSAVYLCASSRYPASQGKETQYFGPGTRLLVL.

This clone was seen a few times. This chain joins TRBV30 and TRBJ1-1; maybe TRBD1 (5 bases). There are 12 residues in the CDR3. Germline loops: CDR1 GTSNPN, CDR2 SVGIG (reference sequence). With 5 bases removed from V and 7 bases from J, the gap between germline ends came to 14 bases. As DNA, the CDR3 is TGTGCCTGGCACCTTGGGGCAAGTGAAGCTTTCTTT. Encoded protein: CAWHLGASEAFF.

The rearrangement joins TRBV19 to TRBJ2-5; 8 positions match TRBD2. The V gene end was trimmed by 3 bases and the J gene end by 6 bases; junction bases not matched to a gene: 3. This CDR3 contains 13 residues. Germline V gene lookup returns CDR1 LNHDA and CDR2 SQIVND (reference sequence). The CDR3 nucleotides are TGTGCCAGTAGTATTCCGGGAGGGCAGACCCAGTACTTC. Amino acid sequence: CASSIPGGQTQYF. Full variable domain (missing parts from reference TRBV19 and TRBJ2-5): DGGITQSPKYLFRKEGQNVTLSCEQNLNHDAMYWYRQDPGQGLRLIYYSQIVNDFQKGDIAEGYSVSREKKESFPLTVTSAQKNPTAFYLCASSIPGGQTQYFGPGTRLLVL.

The CDR3 loop is CASSLTGAYEQYF. The CDR3 DNA sequence: TGTGCCAGCAGCTTGACAGGAGCCTACGAGCAGTACTTC. This chain links TRBV5-8 with TRBJ2-7; D might be TRBD1 (5 bases). The CDR3 has 13 residues. V gave up 1 base and J gave up 2 bases, with 7 bases separating them. Germline loops: CDR1 SGHTS, CDR2 YDEGEE.

As DNA, the CDR3 is TGTGCCAGCAGCTTACTACCTAGCGGCACAGATACGCAGTATTTT. This encodes CASSLLPSGTDTQYF. This chain links TRBV7-9 with TRBJ2-3; D is perhaps TRBD2 (6 bases). Germline values: CDR1 SEHNR, CDR2 FQNEAQ (reference sequence). The CDR3 has 15 residues. V lost 2 bases and J lost 1, with 10 bases in between.

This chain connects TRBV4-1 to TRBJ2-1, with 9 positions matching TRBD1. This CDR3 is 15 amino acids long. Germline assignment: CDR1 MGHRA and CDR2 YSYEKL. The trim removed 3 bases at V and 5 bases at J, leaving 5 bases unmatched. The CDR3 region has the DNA TGCGCCAGCAGCCATTGGGACAGGGTCGACAATGAGCAGTTCTTC. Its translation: CASSHWDRVDNEQFF.

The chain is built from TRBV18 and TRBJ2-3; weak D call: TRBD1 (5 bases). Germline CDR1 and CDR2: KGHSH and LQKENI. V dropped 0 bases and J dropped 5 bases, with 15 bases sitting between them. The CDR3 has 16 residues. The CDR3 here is CASSPPAAGRVDTQYF. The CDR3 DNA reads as TGTGCCAGCTCACCACCGGCGGCAGGGCGTGTAGATACGCAGTATTTT. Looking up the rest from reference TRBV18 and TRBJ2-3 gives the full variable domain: NAGVMQNPRHLVRRRGQEARLRCSPMKGHSHVYWYRQLPEEGLKFMVYLQKENIIDESGMPKERFSAEFPKEGPSILRIQQVVRGDSAAYFCASSPPAAGRVDTQYFGPGTRLTVL.

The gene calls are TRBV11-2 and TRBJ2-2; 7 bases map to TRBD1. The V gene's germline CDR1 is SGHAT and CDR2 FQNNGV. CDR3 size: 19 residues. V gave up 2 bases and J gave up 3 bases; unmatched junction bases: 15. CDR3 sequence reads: CASSLMTGRGLDHTGELFF. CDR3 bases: TGTGCCAGCAGCTTAATGACAGGGAGAGGATTGGATCACACCGGGGAGCTGTTTTTT.

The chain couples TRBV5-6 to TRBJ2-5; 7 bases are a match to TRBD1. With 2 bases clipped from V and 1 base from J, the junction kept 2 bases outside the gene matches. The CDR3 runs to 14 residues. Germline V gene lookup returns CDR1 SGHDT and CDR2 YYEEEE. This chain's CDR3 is CASSFGTVQETQYF. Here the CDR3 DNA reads TGTGCCAGCAGCTTCGGGACAGTCCAAGAGACCCAGTACTTC.

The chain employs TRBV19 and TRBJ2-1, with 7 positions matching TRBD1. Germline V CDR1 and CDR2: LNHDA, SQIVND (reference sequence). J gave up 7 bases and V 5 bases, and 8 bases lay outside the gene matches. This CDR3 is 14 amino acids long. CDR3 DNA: TGTGCCAGTAGTCCCCAGAAGGGGGCAAATGAGCAGTTCTTC. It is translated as CASSPQKGANEQFF.

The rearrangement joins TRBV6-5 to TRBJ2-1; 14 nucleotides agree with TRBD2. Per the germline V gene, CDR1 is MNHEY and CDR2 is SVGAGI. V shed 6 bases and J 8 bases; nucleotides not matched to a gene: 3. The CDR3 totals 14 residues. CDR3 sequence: CASRRLAGGDEQFF. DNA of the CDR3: TGTGCCAGCAGGCGACTAGCGGGAGGGGATGAGCAGTTCTTC.

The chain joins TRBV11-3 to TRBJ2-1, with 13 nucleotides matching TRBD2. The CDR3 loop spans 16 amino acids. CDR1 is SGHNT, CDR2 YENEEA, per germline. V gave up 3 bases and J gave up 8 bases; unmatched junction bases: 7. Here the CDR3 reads CASSFVLAGGPDEQFF. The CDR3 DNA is TGTGCCAGCAGCTTCGTACTAGCGGGAGGGCCCGATGAGCAGTTCTTC.